The sequence of this T cell receptor (beta chain) was determined in a study of blood T cell repertoires in COVID-19. Study summary: From the United States, Italy and Spain came samples of acute and convalescent COVID-19.

Germline trimming cut 7 bases from V and 2 bases from J; bases unmatched to any gene: 5. In germline, CDR1 is SNHLY, CDR2 FYNNEI. This CDR3 comprises 14 residues. Sequenced by immunoSEQ multiplex PCR; TCRdb stores in-frame clones only, minus some. This repertoire shows 50,000 to 60,000 clones, roughly 80% found once; its top ten account for roughly 6.4%. The chain has TRBV2 and TRBJ1-5; 7 bases agree with TRBD1. The clonotype comes from a human donor in a cohort sampled during active or convalescent COVID-19. Sequencing was performed on peripheral blood. The CDR3 region is CASTRDRGNQPQHF. For the CDR3, the DNA is TGTGCCAGCACCCGGGACAGAGGCAATCAGCCCCAGCATTTT.